The 8 T cell receptor beta chains presented below share a single source sample, sequenced in a study of regulatory T cells in long-lasting Graves disease. Time point specified: newly diagnosed GD, antithyroid drugs for less than 3 months. TCR sequences were obtained from RNA taken from PBMCs. Libraries of TCR beta came from iRepertoire HTBI primers plus Arm-PCR of CDR3 regions. TCRdb recomputed calls from the multiplex PCR reads with MiXCR, one row per CDR3 protein. The sample includes 450,000 to 600,000 distinct CDR3 sequences, around 16% seen only once; the top ten take 9% to 15%. These data were likewise used in another study, on T cells in Graves' hyperthyroidism and ophthalmopathy.

The sample was peripheral blood mononuclear cells (PBMCs), taken at new diagnosis, from a patient treated with antithyroid drugs. All receptors come from a man aged 35-49 years with Graves disease.

In its sample, this clonotype was seen many times. V and J are TRBV11-1 and TRBJ2-1; D tentatively fits TRBD1 or TRBD2 (5 bases each). The CDR3 sequence is 14 residues long. The V and J ends lost 2 bases and 8 bases respectively, with 13 bases between them. CDR1 and CDR2 (germline): SGHAT, FQDESV (reference sequence). CDR3 in DNA: TGTGCCAGCAGCTTATCCACTAGAGGGGATGAGCAGTTCTTC. Translating it yields CASSLSTRGDEQFF.

Ten or more counts support this clonotype. The V gene is TRBV28, the J gene TRBJ2-3; D is unresolved. Germline values: CDR1 MDHEN, CDR2 SYDVKM. V was shortened by 8 bases and J by 2 bases, with 20 bases between the two germline ends. CDR3 length: 16 amino acids. CDR3 sequence reads: CASLSPSTQHTDTQYF. CDR3 in DNA: TGTGCCAGCCTTTCTCCCTCGACGCAACACACAGATACGCAGTATTTT.

The chain has TRBV11-1 and TRBJ2-1; D is perhaps TRBD1 (6 bases). The CDR3 is made up of 16 amino acids. With 1 base removed from V and 2 bases from J, the gap between germline ends came to 12 bases. Germline lookup yields CDR1 SGHAT and CDR2 FQDESV (reference sequence). CDR3 amino acids: CASSLEAGATYNEQFF. In nucleotides, the CDR3 is TGTGCCAGCAGCTTAGAGGCAGGGGCAACCTACAATGAGCAGTTCTTC.

This clonotype was counted many times. The chain uses TRBV9 and TRBJ2-7; 7 nucleotides agree with TRBD1. The V segment lost 2 bases and the J segment 6 bases; nucleotides outside the gene matches: 11. The CDR3 contains 15 residues. Germline V gene lookup returns CDR1 SGDLS and CDR2 YYNGEE. Here the CDR3 reads CASSVYRDSATEQYF. The CDR3 nucleotides read TGTGCCAGCAGCGTGTACCGGGACAGTGCTACCGAGCAGTACTTC.

The table lists this clonotype with many counts. The chain combines TRBV28 with TRBJ2-7, with 8 bases fitting TRBD2. Germline CDR1 is MDHEN and CDR2 is SYDVKM. This CDR3 is 16 amino acids long. With V trimmed by 3 bases and J by 2 bases, 9 bases remained unmatched. CDR3 protein: CASSFLGTSRTYEQYF. CDR3 in DNA: TGTGCCAGCAGTTTCTTGGGGACTAGTCGAACCTACGAGCAGTACTTC.

This clonotype was recorded a few times. The chain couples TRBV27 to TRBJ1-1, with 7 nucleotides matching TRBD1. Germline lookup yields CDR1 MNHEY and CDR2 SMNVEV (reference sequence). J gave up 11 bases and V 8 bases, and 14 bases lay outside the gene matches. This CDR3 comprises 13 residues. CDR3 nucleotides: TGTGCCAGCCAGGACAGGTATGAGCCTGTGGCTTTCTTT. The encoded protein is CASQDRYEPVAFF.

This clonotype showed up many times. The gene calls are TRBV20-1 and TRBJ2-3, with D possibly being TRBD2 (5 bases). This CDR3 is 14 amino acids long. Germline values: CDR1 DFQATT, CDR2 SNEGSKA (reference sequence). V dropped 6 bases and J dropped 2 bases, with 15 bases sitting between them. DNA for the CDR3: TGCAGTGCGGTCCGGGGAGCTGTCACAGATACGCAGTATTTT. This translates into CSAVRGAVTDTQYF.

This clonotype was picked up a small number of times. J is TRBJ2-1 and V is TRBV20-1, with TRBD1 matching 7 bases. Trimming at V came to 4 bases and at J to 8 bases, leaving 11 bases not matched to a gene. The CDR3 extends over 14 amino acids. Germline CDR1 reads DFQATT; CDR2 reads SNEGSKA (reference sequence). The CDR3 sequence: CSAKIGGGRYEQFF. The CDR3 DNA sequence: TGCAGTGCTAAAATAGGGGGCGGTCGGTATGAGCAGTTCTTC.